The subject of this entry is one TCR beta chain. Original methodology: Amplified reference gene primers provided the basis for estimating nucleated cell counts. This table comes from immunoSEQ multiplex PCR, and its TCRdb copy is limited to in-frame clones, with some not included. The V and J calls and clone size are taken from that table; D and trimming were inferred from the DNA. The sample shows 190,000 or so clones, 65% to 85% of them seen only once. Trimming took 2 bases from V and 5 from J, leaving 9 bases between them. The V gene's germline CDR1 is SGHTA and CDR2 FQGNSA. CDR3 length: 13 residues. This sample stems from a study of blood T cell repertoires in COVID-19. Study information: Samples came from the United States, Italy and Spain, spanning acute and convalescent COVID-19. From T cells, B-cell-depleted T cells, or PBMCs came the material, which was cDNA or gDNA.

The chain carries TRBV7-2 and TRBJ2-5; D perhaps matches TRBD2 (5 bases). Sequencing was done on a sample of peripheral blood. This TCR was sampled from a man in his fifties or sixties with active or convalescent COVID-19. The DNA for the CDR3 is TGTGCCAGCAGCTTAATGGCGGGTGAGACCCAGTACTTC. Protein sequence: CASSLMAGETQYF.